This TCR beta chain appears in the sequencing data of a study of blood T cell repertoires in COVID-19 (dated by TCRdb to about 2020). For the study in its entirety: Samples covering the acute and convalescent phases of COVID-19 were provided by collaborators in the United States, Italy and Spain. The samples were drawn from two sources: the first 160 participants of the ongoing ImmuneRACE study, and 1,200 or so subjects contributed by 6 global collaborators. Where available, HLA class I and class II types were obtained from metadata supplied by the sample provider rather than from assay-based typing. The repertoires were released in a freely available public database meant as a resource for research on the immune response to SARS-CoV-2. The dataset comprised deeply sampled blood TCRbeta repertoires from subjects exposed to, actively infected with, or recovered from COVID-19. The material from the prospective study consisted of cDNA or gDNA derived from T cells, B-cell-depleted T cells, or PBMCs. Sample metadata almost always included a de-identified subject ID, COVID-19 status, age in years and sex. Broad study findings and their caveats: How much clinical and demographic metadata was included differed by source and by participant, and the metadata was provided uncurated.

The immunoSEQ Assay, a bias-controlled multiplex PCR, was used to amplify TCRbeta CDR3 regions from genomic DNA. In the paper's pipeline: The number of nucleated cells in each sample was estimated from the amplification of reference gene primers within the assay. To quantify the absolute abundance of each unique TCRbeta CDR3 rearrangement, sequence reads were collapsed and filtered. For each sample, productive Simpson clonality was calculated by taking the square root of Simpson's diversity index across productive rearrangements. TCRdb re-hosts the immuneACCESS table, in-frame sequences only. Its copies lack some clones; in the studies checked, an unresolved V gene accounts for under half of them, and the cause for the rest is not known. V and J calls and clone size follow that table, whereas D and trimming were derived from the DNA. The sample yields a few hundred thousand clones; around 90% were counted once. In total, the top ten clones hold 3% of the sample.

On this clone: This receptor's antigen is unknown. Qualities for individual bases were not recorded, and no much larger clone is one base off.

Unmatched junction bases come to 10, with V trimmed by 0 bases and J by 10 bases. Looking up the germline V gene (reference sequence) yields CDR1 SGHKS and CDR2 YYEKEE. From the cysteine through the phenylalanine, the CDR3 covers 16 amino acids. Here the CDR3 DNA is all that survives: 48 bases in frame from base 1. One collaborating source in Seattle enrolled patients while the patients were actively infected and followed the patients over time throughout the course of disease. Collaborating institutions collected whole blood in K2EDTA tubes following their own protocols. For TCRbeta analysis, collaborators shipped samples as frozen whole blood, isolated PBMCs, or DNA extracted from either of those sample types.

The clonotype was recovered from a woman younger than 45 with COVID-19, enrolled during active disease. The sequence links TRBV5-5 to TRBJ2-1; 10 junctional bases match TRBD2. The sequenced material came from peripheral blood. The nucleotide sequence is TGTGCCAGCAGCTTGGTGAGCGGGAGGGCCGGGCGGGAGCAGTTCTTC. This codes for CASSLVSGRAGREQFF.